The sequence of this T cell receptor (beta chain) was determined in a study of shared clonotypes between healthy human individuals. Clones were read by immunoSEQ multiplex PCR, and TCRdb kept only the in-frame ones, dropping some. The sample holds 850,000 to 1,200,000 clones; 70% to 80% are singletons and the top ten take about 1.5%. Trimming removed 5 bases at V and 3 bases at J, with 26 bases between. The CDR3 loop spans 18 amino acids. Looked up from germline, CDR1 is MDHEN and CDR2 is SYDVKM. This clonotype originated in a man aged 18-30 years in good health. This chain joins TRBV28 and TRBJ2-7, with D possibly being TRBD1 (5 bases). Sequencing was performed on memory CD4+ T cells sorted from blood. Subset noted: CD45RA-negative fraction. Here the CDR3 reads CASSTSRWGADRYYEQYF. The CDR3 coding sequence is TGTGCCAGCAGTACCTCCCGGTGGGGCGCCGACCGATACTACGAGCAGTACTTC.